These T cell receptor beta chains were read from a single sample in a study of vaccination and CD4 T cells after COVID-19. TCRdb passed the PCR reads through MiXCR, listing each CDR3 protein once. The sample holds several hundred distinct CDR3 sequences, approximately 15% seen once. These receptors' targets are unknown. Material for sequencing was CD4+ T cells from blood, cultured in vitro. Receptors originate from a human donor in good health. The CDR3 runs from the conserved cysteine through the conserved F or W. The D gene is left open where the match is weak. Clone size, where shown, is once, few, many, or a class for clones that have expanded.

J gene | D gene | V gene | clone size | CDR3 protein | CDR3 DNA
TRBJ2-1 | TRBD2 | TRBV7-3 | NA | CASGGGGAGNEQFF | TGTGCCAGCGGCGGCGGGGGGGCGGGGAATGAGCAGTTCTTC
TRBJ2-7 | TRBD1 | TRBV11-2 | medium-sized | CASSWTGISYEQYF | TGTGCCAGCAGCTGGACAGGGATCTCCTACGAGCAGTACTTC
TRBJ2-5 | TRBD2 | TRBV30 | NA | CAWSEWAGGETQYF | TGTGCCTGGAGTGAATGGGCGGGAGGAGAGACCCAGTACTTC
TRBJ1-2 | NA | TRBV29-1 | medium-sized | CSVEATPAGAGYTF | TGCAGCGTTGAAGCTACCCCCGCAGGGGCCGGCTACACCTTC
TRBJ1-3 | NA | TRBV5-1 | NA | CASSQQEGNTIYF | TGCGCCAGCAGCCAACAGGAGGGAAACACCATATATTTT
TRBJ2-7 | TRBD2 | TRBV2 | few | CASSEGPSGGTYEQYF | TGTGCCAGCAGTGAAGGGCCTAGCGGGGGAACCTACGAGCAGTACTTC
TRBJ2-7 | NA | TRBV19 | few | CASTSDGSVEQYF | TGTGCCAGTACCTCGGACGGATCCGTCGAGCAGTACTTC
TRBJ2-3 | NA | TRBV24-1 | large | CATSELSTDTQYF | TGTGCCACCAGTGAGCTAAGCACAGATACGCAGTATTTT
TRBJ2-3 | NA | TRBV9 | NA | CASSAERMADGADTQYF | TGTGCCAGCAGCGCGGAGCGGATGGCTGATGGGGCAGATACGCAGTATTTT
TRBJ2-5 | NA | TRBV30 | NA | CAWKTLLGRETQYF | TGTGCCTGGAAGACCCTCCTGGGAAGGGAGACCCAGTACTTC
TRBJ1-2 | TRBD1 | TRBV19 | NA | CASSRVRTGGGYGYTF | TGTGCCAGTAGTAGAGTGAGGACAGGCGGAGGCTATGGCTACACCTTC
TRBJ2-4 | NA | TRBV20-1 | few | CSARDSFSYGKNIQYF | TGCAGTGCTAGAGATTCTTTCTCGTACGGCAAAAACATTCAGTACTTC
TRBJ2-1 | NA | TRBV4-1 | NA | CASSQEPRSSYNEQFF | TGCGCCAGCAGCCAAGAACCGCGGAGCTCCTACAATGAGCAGTTCTTC
TRBJ2-7 | NA | TRBV28 | few | CASSLWGRGWTAKGEQYF | TGTGCCAGCAGTTTATGGGGGCGGGGCTGGACGGCTAAGGGCGAGCAGTACTTC
TRBJ1-5 | NA | TRBV27 | large | CASSQDRANQPQHF | TGTGCCAGTTCCCAGGACAGAGCCAATCAGCCCCAGCATTTT
TRBJ2-1 | NA | TRBV30 | NA | CAWKNWNNEQFF | TGTGCCTGGAAAAACTGGAACAATGAGCAGTTCTTC
TRBJ2-3 | NA | TRBV12-3/TRBV12-4 | few | CASSFQDRGTQYF | TGTGCCAGCAGTTTCCAGGACCGGGGTACGCAGTATTTT
TRBJ1-4 | TRBD1 | TRBV19 | NA | CASSSRGQSSEKLFF | TGTGCCAGTAGTAGCCGGGGACAGTCTAGCGAAAAACTGTTTTTT
TRBJ2-5 | TRBD2 | TRBV4-3 | few | CASSQDRAGGLRETQYF | TGCGCCAGCAGCCAAGATAGGGCGGGGGGGCTCCGAGAGACCCAGTACTTC
TRBJ1-4 | NA | TRBV20-1 | NA | CSATLGSTNEKLFF | TGCAGTGCCACATTGGGGTCAACTAATGAAAAACTGTTTTTT
TRBJ2-5 | TRBD1 | TRBV5-1 | NA | CASRGRGQRETQYF | TGCGCCAGCAGGGGTAGGGGGCAGCGAGAGACCCAGTACTTC
TRBJ2-3 | TRBD2 | TRBV5-1 | NA | CASSNSGNTDTQYF | TGCGCCAGCAGCAATAGCGGGAACACAGATACGCAGTATTTT
TRBJ1-1 | NA | TRBV11-1 | medium-sized | CASSDRRRTFEAFF | TGTGCCAGCAGCGACCGACGGAGGACCTTTGAAGCTTTCTTT
TRBJ2-1 | TRBD2 | TRBV20-1 | medium-sized | CSAGPGLESYNEQFF | TGCAGTGCGGGACCGGGACTAGAGTCCTACAATGAGCAGTTCTTC
TRBJ1-5 | TRBD1 | TRBV4-1 | NA | CASSRGTESNQPQHF | TGCGCCAGCAGCCGCGGGACAGAAAGCAATCAGCCCCAGCATTTT
TRBJ2-5 | TRBD2 | TRBV11-2 | medium-sized | CASRRREAAETQYF | TGTGCCAGTAGGAGGCGGGAGGCCGCTGAGACCCAGTACTTC
TRBJ2-4 | NA | TRBV20-1 | NA | CSASRGNAKNIQYF | TGCAGTGCTAGTCGGGGGAACGCCAAAAACATTCAGTACTTC
TRBJ2-1 | NA | TRBV5-1 | few | CASSLIFNNEQFF | TGCGCCAGCAGCTTGATATTCAACAATGAGCAGTTCTTC
TRBJ1-1 | NA | TRBV5-1 | medium-sized | CASTTLPSRNTEAFF | TGCGCCAGCACCACCCTACCCTCCAGGAACACTGAAGCTTTCTTT
TRBJ1-2 | NA | TRBV20-1 | large | CSAHLGGERYGYTF | TGCAGTGCCCACCTTGGGGGTGAACGCTATGGCTACACCTTC
TRBJ2-5 | TRBD2 | TRBV20-1 | medium-sized | CSASSGGIETQYF | TGCAGTGCTAGTAGCGGGGGGATAGAGACCCAGTACTTC
TRBJ2-3 | NA | TRBV6-1 | large | CASRKLTGYDTQYF | TGTGCCAGCAGAAAACTTACAGGGTATGATACGCAGTATTTT
TRBJ1-6 | NA | TRBV6-2/TRBV6-3 | large | CASRTTGHSPLHF | TGTGCCAGCAGGACTACAGGGCATTCACCCCTCCACTTT
TRBJ1-5 | TRBD1 | TRBV6-2/TRBV6-3 | medium-sized | CASSYGQGAQPQHF | TGTGCCAGCAGTTACGGACAGGGTGCCCAGCCCCAGCATTTT
TRBJ1-5 | NA | TRBV5-4 | few | CASSLEQPQHF | TGTGCCAGCAGCTTGGAACAGCCCCAGCATTTT
TRBJ1-2 | NA | TRBV7-8 | large | CASSWEWSGYTF | TGTGCCAGCAGCTGGGAGTGGTCGGGCTACACCTTC
TRBJ2-5 | NA | TRBV3-1 | few | CASSQEVGETQYF | TGTGCCAGCAGCCAAGAGGTAGGGGAGACCCAGTACTTC
TRBJ2-7 | NA | TRBV4-1 | few | CASSQGFQGHEQYF | TGCGCCAGCAGCCAAGGTTTCCAGGGCCACGAGCAGTACTTC
TRBJ2-7 | NA | TRBV21-1 | medium-sized | CASSRRGGGEVYEQYF | TGTGCCAGCTCCCGAAGGGGAGGGGGCGAAGTGTACGAGCAGTACTTC
TRBJ1-1 | NA | TRBV3-1 | NA | CASGAPGTEAFF | TGTGCCAGCGGGGCTCCGGGAACTGAAGCTTTCTTT
TRBJ2-3 | NA | TRBV2 | large | CASSVRQPSTDTQYF | TGTGCCAGCAGTGTCCGACAGCCAAGCACAGATACGCAGTATTTT
TRBJ1-2 | TRBD1 | TRBV5-5 | NA | CASSLQGADGYTF | TGTGCCAGCAGCTTACAGGGGGCGGATGGCTACACCTTC
TRBJ2-5 | NA | TRBV30 | medium-sized | CAWKWGPGETQYF | TGTGCCTGGAAATGGGGGCCCGGAGAGACCCAGTACTTC
TRBJ2-5 | NA | TRBV28 | large | CASRLPEVYQETQYF | TGTGCCAGCAGATTACCAGAGGTGTACCAAGAGACCCAGTACTTC
TRBJ2-5 | NA | TRBV20-1 | medium-sized | CSAWDVETQYF | TGCAGTGCTTGGGACGTAGAGACCCAGTACTTC
TRBJ2-2 | NA | TRBV7-2 | medium-sized | CASSRGRANTGELFF | TGTGCCAGCAGCCGGGGTAGGGCGAACACCGGGGAGCTGTTTTTT
TRBJ2-2 | NA | TRBV5-1 | few | CASNLNPSTGELFF | TGCGCCAGCAATCTAAATCCGAGCACCGGGGAGCTGTTTTTT
TRBJ1-1 | NA | TRBV27 | large | CASSFRKNAEAFF | TGTGCCAGCAGTTTCAGGAAGAATGCTGAAGCTTTCTTT
TRBJ2-2 | TRBD1 | TRBV7-9 | medium-sized | CASSFRQGVSTGELFF | TGTGCCAGCAGCTTTCGACAGGGGGTGAGCACCGGGGAGCTGTTTTTT
TRBJ2-2 | NA | TRBV7-3 | medium-sized | CASKRDSYAGELFF | TGTGCCAGCAAAAGGGACTCTTATGCCGGGGAGCTGTTTTTT
TRBJ1-2 | NA | TRBV24-1 | large | CATSGTTPYGYTF | TGTGCCACCAGTGGGACCACCCCCTATGGCTACACCTTC
TRBJ2-5 | TRBD1 | TRBV20-1 | medium-sized | CSASPGTGVKTQYF | TGCAGTGCTAGTCCCGGGACAGGGGTTAAGACCCAGTACTTC
TRBJ1-1 | TRBD1 | TRBV20-1 | large | CSAIDRGNGEAFF | TGCAGTGCTATTGACAGGGGGAATGGTGAAGCTTTCTTT
TRBJ2-7 | NA | TRBV21-1 | hyperexpanded | CASSTSYNGQARPYEQYF | TGTGCCAGCAGCACCTCCTATAACGGACAGGCCAGGCCCTACGAGCAGTACTTC
TRBJ1-2 | NA | TRBV24-1 | large | CATSDASVTANYGYTF | TGTGCCACCAGTGATGCCTCCGTTACAGCTAACTATGGCTACACCTTC
TRBJ2-7 | NA | TRBV5-1 | NA | CASSLVTDSYEQYF | TGCGCCAGCAGCTTGGTGACGGACTCCTACGAGCAGTACTTC